This T cell receptor beta chain stems from a study of blood T cell repertoires in COVID-19. In the study overall: Specimens from acute and convalescent COVID-19 originated in the United States, Italy and Spain. T cells, B-cell-depleted T cells, or PBMCs supplied cDNA or gDNA.

Cohorts were based on clinical histories the participants reported. The assay was immunoSEQ multiplex PCR, and TCRdb's table has in-frame clones only and misses some. This table has 190,000 or so clones, less than 90% appearing once. Germline trimming cut 4 bases from V and 9 bases from J; bases unmatched to any gene: 6. CDR3 length: 13 residues. The germline gives CDR1 SNHLY, CDR2 FYNNEI. The source material was PBMCs or T cells enriched from blood (not recorded which). The chain combines TRBV2 with TRBJ2-1, with 7 bases matching TRBD1. The source is a woman aged 25 to 39 who had been exposed to COVID-19. The CDR3: CASSGQGLGEQFF. The CDR3 bases are TGTGCCAGCAGTGGACAGGGCTTAGGTGAGCAGTTCTTC.